The rows below give T cell receptor beta chains drawn from one sample of a study of beta chain features in type 1 diabetes. Using immunoSEQ multiplex PCR, the repertoire was profiled, and TCRdb retains in-frame clones only, with some absent. Here the sample spans a few hundred thousand clones, 13% to 15% being singletons. Material: naive CD4+ T cells from blood. These receptor sequences come from a man aged 25-40 years with type 1 diabetes. The CDR3 runs from the conserved cysteine through the conserved F or W.

CDR3: CSARGGEKLFF; V: TRBV20-1; J: TRBJ1-4
CDR3: CASSSGGPKDTQYF; V: TRBV7-2; J: TRBJ2-3
CDR3: CASSQQGAGGYEQYF; V: TRBV7-8; J: TRBJ2-7
CDR3: CASRRGQIYEQYF; V: TRBV27; J: TRBJ2-7
CDR3: CSVAQDRGNTEAFF; V: TRBV29-1; J: TRBJ1-1
CDR3: CASSEFVRQVNEKLFF; V: TRBV6-1; J: TRBJ1-4
CDR3: CASSVSGSRIGETQYF; V: TRBV9; J: TRBJ2-5
CDR3: CSVVADYTEAFF; V: TRBV29-1; J: TRBJ1-1
CDR3: CASTGTSGGTDTQYF; V: TRBV2; J: TRBJ2-3
CDR3: CSVDWTAETQYF; V: TRBV29-1; J: TRBJ2-5
CDR3: CASSQDRGGYNEQFF; V: TRBV14; J: TRBJ2-1
CDR3: CASSSPGKEETQYF; V: TRBV5-6; J: TRBJ2-5
CDR3: CASSRNRLRAFF; V: TRBV6-5; J: TRBJ1-1
CDR3: CASSQERLAGDTQYF; V: TRBV4-2; J: TRBJ2-3
CDR3: CASSPQGSNEKLFF; V: TRBV7-9; J: TRBJ1-4
CDR3: CSVAGTHALGTDTQYF; V: TRBV29-1; J: TRBJ2-3
CDR3: CASSQEASRTGNYEQYF; V: TRBV4-2; J: TRBJ2-7
CDR3: CSGGREENYGYTF; V: TRBV29-1; J: TRBJ1-2
CDR3: CASSSRQGADEQFF; V: TRBV9; J: TRBJ2-1
CDR3: CASSLSLMNEKLFF; V: TRBV7-2; J: TRBJ1-4
CDR3: CASSPRRETQYF; V: TRBV18; J: TRBJ2-5
CDR3: CASTGTGAVYEQYF; V: TRBV2; J: TRBJ2-7
CDR3: CASSPPNTGGWQPQHF; V: TRBV18; J: TRBJ1-5
CDR3: CASSQESGYEQYF; V: TRBV4-3; J: TRBJ2-7
CDR3: CAWSVWLAGGVTDTQYF; V: TRBV30; J: TRBJ2-3
CDR3: CASSLKGDTEAFF; V: TRBV7-3; J: TRBJ1-1
CDR3: CASSGQTRQETQYF; V: TRBV2; J: TRBJ2-5
CDR3: CASSLEGVEAFF; V: TRBV13; J: TRBJ1-1
CDR3: CASSLVSLSGANVLTF; V: TRBV7-3; J: TRBJ2-6
CDR3: CATRQGRSYEQYF; V: TRBV28; J: TRBJ2-7
CDR3: CASLPWDSQNTEAFF; V: TRBV27; J: TRBJ1-1
CDR3: CASSPQGLASYEQYF; V: TRBV7-2; J: TRBJ2-7
CDR3: CSVEKSGVEQYF; V: TRBV29-1; J: TRBJ2-7
CDR3: CASSPRLAEYNEQFF; V: TRBV18; J: TRBJ2-1
CDR3: CALTKPGTVYEQYF; V: TRBV7-9; J: -
CDR3: CASSPHGTDYGYTF; V: TRBV7-3; J: TRBJ1-2
CDR3: CASSLGQNSYEQYF; V: TRBV5-1; J: TRBJ2-7
CDR3: CASSQVERASSGNTIYF; V: TRBV4-2; J: TRBJ1-3
CDR3: CASTGGGSYEQYF; V: TRBV28; J: TRBJ2-7
CDR3: CASSQERGTGRSNEQYF; V: TRBV4-1; J: TRBJ2-7
CDR3: CASSPRGKNTGELFF; V: TRBV5-4; J: TRBJ2-2
CDR3: CASSLQGGELFF; V: TRBV6-5; J: TRBJ2-2
CDR3: CASSQDLLDYEQYF; V: TRBV4-2; J: -
CDR3: CASSLGTVSYNEQFF; V: TRBV11-1; J: TRBJ2-1
CDR3: CASSSTSFTGELFF; V: TRBV5-4; J: TRBJ2-2
CDR3: CSAKYSGIDTDTQYF; V: TRBV29-1; J: TRBJ2-3
CDR3: CASSQAGFTDTQYF; V: TRBV9; J: TRBJ2-3
CDR3: CASSHEGAYNEQFF; V: TRBV4-1; J: TRBJ2-1
CDR3: CATSRAPNADEQFF; V: TRBV15; J: TRBJ2-1
CDR3: CASSNGEAGELFF; V: TRBV5-1; J: TRBJ2-2